The following is a T cell receptor beta chain sequence with its context. Generated by immunoSEQ multiplex PCR, the TCRdb table keeps only in-frame clones and is missing some. In the table there are approximately 60,000 clones, 90% of which are singletons. These data come from a study of cytomegalovirus exposure and HLA in healthy donors. V lost 3 bases to trimming and J lost 1 base; unmatched junction nucleotides: 2. CDR1 and CDR2 (germline): SEHNR, FQNEAQ (reference sequence). The CDR3 loop spans 16 amino acids. The chain couples TRBV7-9 to TRBJ1-5; 11 nucleotides line up with TRBD1. This receptor was obtained from a young man in good health and CMV-seronegative. Input material: PBMCs. CDR3 amino acids: CASSFGTGGSNQPQHF. CDR3 nucleotides: TGTGCCAGCAGCTTCGGGACAGGGGGGAGCAATCAGCCCCAGCATTTT. Full variable domain (missing parts from reference TRBV7-9 and TRBJ1-5): DTGVSQNPRHKITKRGQNVTFRCDPISEHNRLYWYRQTLGQGPEFLTYFQNEAQLEKSRLLSDRFSAERPKGSFSTLEIQRTEQGDSAMYLCASSFGTGGSNQPQHFGDGTRLSIL.